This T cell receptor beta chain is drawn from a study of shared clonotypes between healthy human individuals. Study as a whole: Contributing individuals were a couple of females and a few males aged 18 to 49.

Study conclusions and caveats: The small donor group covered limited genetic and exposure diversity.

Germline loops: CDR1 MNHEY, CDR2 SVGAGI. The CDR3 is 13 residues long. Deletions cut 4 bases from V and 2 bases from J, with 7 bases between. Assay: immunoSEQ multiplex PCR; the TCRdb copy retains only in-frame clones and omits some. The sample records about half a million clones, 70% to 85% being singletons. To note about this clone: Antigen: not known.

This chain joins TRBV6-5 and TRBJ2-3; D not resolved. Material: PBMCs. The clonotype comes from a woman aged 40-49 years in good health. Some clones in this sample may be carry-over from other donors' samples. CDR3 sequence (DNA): TGTGCCAGCAGTTCCGACTCCACAGATACGCAGTATTTT. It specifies CASSSDSTDTQYF.